This T cell receptor beta chain originates from a study of blood T cell repertoires in COVID-19. Study-wide context: Researchers got acute and convalescent COVID-19 samples from the United States, Italy and Spain. Sources were T cells, B-cell-depleted T cells, or PBMCs; the material itself was cDNA or gDNA.

Libraries were prepared by immunoSEQ multiplex PCR; TCRdb keeps only in-frame clonotypes and omits some of them. The profile shows 300,000 or so clones, roughly 85% of them singletons. CDR1 SGHKS and CDR2 YYEKEE come from the germline V gene (reference sequence). The V end lost 2 bases, the J end lost 2 bases, and 17 bases lay between the germline ends. The length of the CDR3 is 16 residues. Material: PBMCs or T cells enriched from blood (not recorded which). The receptor was isolated from a woman aged 40 to 55 with acute COVID-19. The chain links TRBV5-5 to TRBJ2-7; D possibly corresponds to TRBD1 (5 bases). CDR3 protein: CASSFLSGHFPYEQYF. The CDR3, as DNA: TGTGCCAGCAGCTTCCTGTCAGGGCACTTCCCCTACGAGCAGTACTTC.